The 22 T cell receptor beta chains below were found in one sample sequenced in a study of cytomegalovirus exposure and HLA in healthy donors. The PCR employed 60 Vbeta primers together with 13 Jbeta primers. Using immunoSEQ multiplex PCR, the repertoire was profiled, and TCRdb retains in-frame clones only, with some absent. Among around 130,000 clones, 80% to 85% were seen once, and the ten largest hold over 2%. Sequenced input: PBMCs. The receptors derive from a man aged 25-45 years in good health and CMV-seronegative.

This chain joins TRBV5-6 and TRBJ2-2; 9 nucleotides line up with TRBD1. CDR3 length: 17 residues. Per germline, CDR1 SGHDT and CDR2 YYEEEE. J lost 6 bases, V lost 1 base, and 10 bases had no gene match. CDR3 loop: CASSLRLKDRGSGELFF. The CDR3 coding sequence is TGTGCCAGCAGCTTGAGGTTAAAGGACAGGGGATCCGGGGAGCTGTTTTTT.

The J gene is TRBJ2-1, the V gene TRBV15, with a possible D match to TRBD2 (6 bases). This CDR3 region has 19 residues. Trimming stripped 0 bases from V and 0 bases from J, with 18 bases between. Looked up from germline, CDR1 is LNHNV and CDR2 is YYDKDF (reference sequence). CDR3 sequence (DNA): TGTGCCACCAGCAGAGAGGCTGTCGCGGGGTTGAGCTCCTACAATGAGCAGTTCTTC. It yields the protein CATSREAVAGLSSYNEQFF.

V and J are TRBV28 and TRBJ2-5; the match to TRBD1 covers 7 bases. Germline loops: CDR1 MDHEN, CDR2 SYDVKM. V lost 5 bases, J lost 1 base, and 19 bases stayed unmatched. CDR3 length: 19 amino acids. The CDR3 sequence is CASSALLYTGAMGQETQYF. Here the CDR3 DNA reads TGTGCCAGCAGTGCACTACTTTACACAGGGGCGATGGGCCAAGAGACCCAGTACTTC.

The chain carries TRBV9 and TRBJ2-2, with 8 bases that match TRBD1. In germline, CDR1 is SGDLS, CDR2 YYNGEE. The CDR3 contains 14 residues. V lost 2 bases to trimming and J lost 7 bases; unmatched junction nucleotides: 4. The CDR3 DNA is TGTGCCAGCAGCGTGCAGGGGGCGTACGGGGAGCTGTTTTTT. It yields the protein CASSVQGAYGELFF.

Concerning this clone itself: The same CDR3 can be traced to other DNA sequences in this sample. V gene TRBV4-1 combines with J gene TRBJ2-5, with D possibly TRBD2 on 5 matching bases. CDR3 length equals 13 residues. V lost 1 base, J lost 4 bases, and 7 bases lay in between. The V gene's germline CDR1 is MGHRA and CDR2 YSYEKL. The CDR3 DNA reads TGCGCCAGCAGCCAAGGACTAAGAGAGACCCAGTACTTC. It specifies CASSQGLRETQYF.

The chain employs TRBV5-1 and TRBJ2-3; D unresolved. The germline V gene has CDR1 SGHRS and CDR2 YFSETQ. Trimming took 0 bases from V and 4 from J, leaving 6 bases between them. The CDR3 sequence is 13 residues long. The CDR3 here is CASSLEAPDTQYF. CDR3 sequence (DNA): TGCGCCAGCAGCTTGGAAGCCCCAGATACGCAGTATTTT.

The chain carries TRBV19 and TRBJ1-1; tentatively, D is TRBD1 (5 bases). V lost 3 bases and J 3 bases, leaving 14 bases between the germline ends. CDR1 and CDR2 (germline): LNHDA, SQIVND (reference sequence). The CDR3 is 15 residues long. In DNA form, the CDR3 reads TGTGCCAGTAGTATGGAGCCAGGGCGGCACACTGAAGCTTTCTTT. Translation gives CASSMEPGRHTEAFF.

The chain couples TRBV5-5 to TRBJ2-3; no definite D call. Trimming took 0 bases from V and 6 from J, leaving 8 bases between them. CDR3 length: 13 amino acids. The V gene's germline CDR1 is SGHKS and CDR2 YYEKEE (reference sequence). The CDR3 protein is CASSLATRDTQYF. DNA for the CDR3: TGTGCCAGCAGCTTGGCAACTCGGGATACGCAGTATTTT.

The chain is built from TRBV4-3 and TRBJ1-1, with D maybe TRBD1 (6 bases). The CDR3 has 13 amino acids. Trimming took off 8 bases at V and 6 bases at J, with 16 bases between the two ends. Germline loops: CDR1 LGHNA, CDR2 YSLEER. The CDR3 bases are TGCGCCAGCCGAAGTTCAGGGGTTCCTGAAGCTTTCTTT. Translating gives CASRSSGVPEAFF.

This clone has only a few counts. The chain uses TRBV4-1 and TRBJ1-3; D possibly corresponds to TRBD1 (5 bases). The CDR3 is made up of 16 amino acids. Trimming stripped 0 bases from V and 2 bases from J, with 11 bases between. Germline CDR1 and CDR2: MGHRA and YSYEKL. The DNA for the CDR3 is TGCGCCAGCAGCCAAGATAACGCAGGGCCTGGAAACACCATATATTTT. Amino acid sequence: CASSQDNAGPGNTIYF.

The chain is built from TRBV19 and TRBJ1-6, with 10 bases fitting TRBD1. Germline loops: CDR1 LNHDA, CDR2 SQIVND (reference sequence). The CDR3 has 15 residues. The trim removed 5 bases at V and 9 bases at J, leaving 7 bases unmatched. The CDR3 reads CASSSGQGVGSPLHF. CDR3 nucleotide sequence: TGTGCCAGTAGTTCCGGACAGGGGGTCGGTTCACCCCTCCACTTT.

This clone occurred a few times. The CDR3 nucleotides read TGTGCCAGAAGCTTGTATCTGCCGTGGAGGACGATTGGCGACCACGAGCAGTACTTC. Amino acid sequence: CARSLYLPWRTIGDHEQYF. V is TRBV5-3 and J is TRBJ2-7; possibly TRBD2 for D (5 bases). TRBV5-3 is identified as an open reading frame with a role that is uncertain. The CDR3 is made up of 19 amino acids. The germline V and J ends were trimmed by 1 base and 5 bases, with 28 bases remaining between them.

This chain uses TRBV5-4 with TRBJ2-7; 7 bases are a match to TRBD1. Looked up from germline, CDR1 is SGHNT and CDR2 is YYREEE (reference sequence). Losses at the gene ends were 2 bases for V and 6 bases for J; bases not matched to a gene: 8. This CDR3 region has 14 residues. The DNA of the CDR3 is TGTGCCAGCAGCTTTACGGGACAGTTAAGCGAGCAGTACTTC. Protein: CASSFTGQLSEQYF.

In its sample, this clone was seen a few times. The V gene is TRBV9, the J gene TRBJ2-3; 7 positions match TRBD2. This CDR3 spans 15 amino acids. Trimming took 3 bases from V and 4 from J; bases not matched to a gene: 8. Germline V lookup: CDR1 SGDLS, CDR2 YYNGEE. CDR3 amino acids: CASSAGTTPSDTQYF. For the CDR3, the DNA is TGTGCCAGCAGCGCTGGGACTACTCCTTCAGATACGCAGTATTTT.

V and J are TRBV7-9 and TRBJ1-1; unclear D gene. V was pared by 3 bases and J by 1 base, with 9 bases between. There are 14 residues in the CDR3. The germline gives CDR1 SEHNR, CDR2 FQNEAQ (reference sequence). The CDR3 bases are TGTGCCAGCAGCTTTGGGCCCAGGAACACTGAAGCTTTCTTT. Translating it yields CASSFGPRNTEAFF.

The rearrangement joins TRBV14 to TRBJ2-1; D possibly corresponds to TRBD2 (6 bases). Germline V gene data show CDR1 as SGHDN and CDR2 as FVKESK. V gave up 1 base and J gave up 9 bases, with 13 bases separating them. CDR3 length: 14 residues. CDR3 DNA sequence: TGTGCCAGCAGCCAAGTTGGCGGGACTTCTGAGCAGTTCTTC. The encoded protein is CASSQVGGTSEQFF.

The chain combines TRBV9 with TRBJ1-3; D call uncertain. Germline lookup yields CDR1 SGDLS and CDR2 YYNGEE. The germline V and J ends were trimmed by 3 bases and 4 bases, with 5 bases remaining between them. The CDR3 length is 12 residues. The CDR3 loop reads CASSAPGNTIYF. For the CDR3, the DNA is TGTGCCAGCAGCGCCCCAGGAAACACCATATATTTT.

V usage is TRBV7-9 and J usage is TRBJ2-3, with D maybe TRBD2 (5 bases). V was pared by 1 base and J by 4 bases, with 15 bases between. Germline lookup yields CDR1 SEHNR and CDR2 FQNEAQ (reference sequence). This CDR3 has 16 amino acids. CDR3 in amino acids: CASSLVAEASSDTQYF. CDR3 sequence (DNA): TGTGCCAGCAGCTTAGTCGCGGAGGCCTCCTCAGATACGCAGTATTTT.

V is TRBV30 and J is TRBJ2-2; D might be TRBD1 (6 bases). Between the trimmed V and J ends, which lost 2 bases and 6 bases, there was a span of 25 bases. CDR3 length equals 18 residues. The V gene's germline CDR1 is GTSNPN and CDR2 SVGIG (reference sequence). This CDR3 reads CAWSPPYPRDNPPGELFF. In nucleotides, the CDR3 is TGTGCCTGGAGTCCCCCTTACCCTCGGGACAATCCACCCGGGGAGCTGTTTTTT.

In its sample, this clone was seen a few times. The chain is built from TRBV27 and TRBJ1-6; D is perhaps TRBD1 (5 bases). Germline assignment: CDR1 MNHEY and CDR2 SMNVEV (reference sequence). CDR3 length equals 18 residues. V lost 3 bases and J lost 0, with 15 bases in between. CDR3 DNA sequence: TGTGCCAGCAGTTTGGGGCCGCGATTTCGCTCCTATAATTCACCCCTCCACTTT. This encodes CASSLGPRFRSYNSPLHF.

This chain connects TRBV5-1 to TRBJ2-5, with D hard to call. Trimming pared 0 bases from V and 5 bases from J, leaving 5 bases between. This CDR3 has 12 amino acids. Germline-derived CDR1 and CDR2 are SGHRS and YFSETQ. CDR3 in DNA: TGCGCCAGCAGCTTGGTCGGGGAGACCCAGTACTTC. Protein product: CASSLVGETQYF.

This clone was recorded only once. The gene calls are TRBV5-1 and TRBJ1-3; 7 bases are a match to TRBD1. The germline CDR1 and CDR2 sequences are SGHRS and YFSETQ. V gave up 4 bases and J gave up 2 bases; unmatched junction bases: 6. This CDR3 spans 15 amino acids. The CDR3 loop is CASSPGGGAGNTIYF. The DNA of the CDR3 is TGCGCCAGCAGCCCGGGAGGGGGCGCTGGAAACACCATATATTTT.